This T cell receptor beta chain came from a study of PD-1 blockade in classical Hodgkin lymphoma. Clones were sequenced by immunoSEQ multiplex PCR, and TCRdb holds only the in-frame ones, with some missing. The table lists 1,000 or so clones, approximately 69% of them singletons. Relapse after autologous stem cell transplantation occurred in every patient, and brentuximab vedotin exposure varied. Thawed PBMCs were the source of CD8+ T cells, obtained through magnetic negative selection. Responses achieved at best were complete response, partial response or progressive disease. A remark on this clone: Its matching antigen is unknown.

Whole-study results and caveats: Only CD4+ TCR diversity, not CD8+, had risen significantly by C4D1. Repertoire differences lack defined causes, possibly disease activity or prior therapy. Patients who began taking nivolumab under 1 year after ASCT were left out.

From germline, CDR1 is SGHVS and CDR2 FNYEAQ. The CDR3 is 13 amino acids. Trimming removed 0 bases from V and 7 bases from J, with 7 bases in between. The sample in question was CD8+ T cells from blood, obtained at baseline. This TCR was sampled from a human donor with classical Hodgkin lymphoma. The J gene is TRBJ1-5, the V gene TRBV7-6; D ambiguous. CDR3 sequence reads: CASSLAERQPQHF. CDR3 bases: TGTGCCAGCAGCTTAGCGGAACGCCAGCCCCAGCATTTT.